What follows is one T cell receptor beta chain and its context. This clonotype was seen repeatedly, ten times or more. The antigen this receptor binds is unknown. Per-base qualities were not stored, and no clone one base away is much larger. This entry is derived from a study of T cells after yellow fever vaccination (dated by TCRdb to 2018 to 2020). Background on the whole study: Libraries from fractions with low cell numbers were prepared with the SMART-Seq v4 Ultra Low Input RNA kit. To follow T-cell clones before and after primary and booster YFV17D yellow fever vaccination, bulk TCR alpha and beta repertoires were sequenced over time. Two healthy male donors, one aged 18 to 30 and one aged 30 to 39 years, were included in the cohort. Blood was collected at multiple timepoints before and after primary and secondary immunization, and bulk PBMC replicates and cell subsets were isolated.

What this sample's treatment or condition label stands for: live attenuated yellow fever vaccine strain. PBMCs were isolated from peripheral blood using a standard Ficoll-Paque protocol. Dynabeads CD4 and CD8 positive selection kits were used to isolate the CD4 and CD8 T-cell fractions. TriZol was used to extract RNA from bulk PBMCs, from CD4 and CD8 fractions, and from dextramer-positive and dextramer-negative fractions. The full study reports these points: A small fraction of clonotypes showed up in both the CD4 and CD8 compartments, probably as a result of convergent recombination. FACS-sorted repertoires could contain abundant contaminating clonotypes from the bulk population, so computational filtering was required. Because only a couple of donors were included in the study, the extent to which the findings can be generalized is limited. Most clones expanded after primary vaccination (roughly 96% of CD4 and approximately 86% of CD8) were re-detected after the booster, suggesting that broad memory maintenance occurred. Compared with the primary T-cell response, the secondary T-cell response was weaker but faster, peaking on day 5 rather than day 15.

TCR cDNA was synthesized by 5'RACE template switching, which introduced a universal primer site and unique molecular identifiers. Priming of cDNA synthesis was performed from both the TCR alpha and TCR beta constant segments. Two PCR steps were used to amplify libraries, with sample barcodes and sequencing adapters being added in the second step. Libraries were sequenced on Illumina HiSeq 2500 (2x100 bp) or NovaSeq (2x150 bp). The original methods were these. Reads were demultiplexed and collapsed into UMI consensus sequences with MIGEC, and V(D)J alignment was performed with MiXCR. Clonotypes responding to the vaccine were identified with edgeR on replicate PBMC samples, with the criteria of FDR below 0.01 and a log2 fold change above 5 up to day 15. Each bulk clonotype received a CD4 or CD8 identity based on whether the sequenced CD4 or CD8 repertoire contained that clonotype at higher abundance. TCRdb reworked the public reads: Q25 trimming with fastp, MiXCR clone assembly, productive beta chains retained. CDR3 protein sequences are deduplicated, and each keeps its most common genes and DNA. Here the V and J calls rest on TCRdb's processing, not on the authors' analysis. For this sample the table gives about 74,000 distinct CDR3 sequences, of which more than 5.5% were detected only once. Roughly a third of the sample goes to the ten largest clones.

The sequence derives from a man between 18 and 29 years old who received the YFV17D yellow fever vaccine. Material: CD8+ T cells sorted from PBMCs, obtained more than 4 days after the first yellow fever vaccination.

In nucleotides, the sequence is TGTGCCAGCAGTTATGAGGGAGATTCTACAGATGAGCAGTTCTTC. The encoded protein is CASSYEGDSTDEQFF. The receptor chain draws on TRBV7-6 and TRBJ2-1; TRBD2 might be the D gene, on 5 matching bases. V and J lose 6 bases and 8 bases, and a span of 20 bases separates them. The germline V gene encodes CDR1 SGHVS and CDR2 FNYEAQ. Taken from cysteine to phenylalanine, the CDR3 has 15 residues. Of the read, only the CDR3 DNA is kept; its 45 bases are in frame from base 1.